One sample yielded the 28 T cell receptor beta chains listed below, sequenced in a study of post-analysis software for immune sequencing data. Regarding the study as a whole: Comparison of patients with controls showed 4 to 6 TRBV segments more frequent in patients, TRBV5-6, TRBV5-1 and TRBV20-1 among them.

No cognate antigen is known for these TCRs. cDNA libraries for TCR beta contained unique molecular identifiers. TCRdb recomputed calls from the PCR reads with MiXCR, one row per CDR3 protein. The sample holds hundreds of thousands of distinct CDR3 sequences, about 50% seen once. Source material: blood. These receptors all come from a girl aged 5 to 17 with multiple sclerosis.

In its sample, this clonotype was seen once. J is TRBJ2-1 and V is TRBV11-2; tentatively, D is TRBD2 (6 bases). V shed 1 base and J shed 5 bases, with 12 bases lying between them. Germline lookup yields CDR1 SGHAT and CDR2 FQNNGV. The CDR3 length is 15 residues. The CDR3 loop reads CASSLGGGTHNEQFF. CDR3 DNA sequence: TGTGCCAGCAGCTTAGGCGGCGGGACCCACAATGAGCAGTTCTTC.

This chain connects TRBV20-1 to TRBJ2-2, with D hard to call. Trimming pared 7 bases from V and 10 bases from J, leaving 13 bases between. Per germline, CDR1 DFQATT and CDR2 SNEGSKA (reference sequence). The CDR3 runs to 11 residues. The CDR3 region has the DNA TGCAGTGGGGGTTTGGGATCGGAGCTGTTTTTT. Encoded protein: CSGGLGSELFF.

The chain is built from TRBV12-3 or TRBV12-4 and TRBJ1-2; 7 bases line up with TRBD1. This CDR3 contains 14 residues. V was pared by 0 bases and J by 4 bases, with 2 bases of the junction left unmatched. CDR3 sequence reads: CASSLAGGVYGYTF. CDR3 sequence (DNA): TGTGCCAGCAGTTTAGCAGGGGGCGTCTATGGCTACACCTTC.

The chain's CDR3 is CSARARRGLIEQYF. The CDR3 DNA is TGCAGTGCTAGAGCCCGCAGGGGGCTAATCGAGCAGTACTTC. V gene TRBV20-1 combines with J gene TRBJ2-5, with 8 bases fitting TRBD1. Judging by the DNA end, TRBJ2-7 fits better; the J call may be wrong. This CDR3 contains 14 residues. Germline V gene data show CDR1 as DFQATT and CDR2 as SNEGSKA (reference sequence).

The genes are TRBV27 and TRBJ2-6; D is undetermined. CDR1 MNHEY and CDR2 SMNVEV come from the germline V gene (reference sequence). This CDR3 has 14 amino acids. V was clipped by 7 bases and J by 4 bases, with 11 bases between them. CDR3 sequence reads: CASKVAGGANVLTF. The CDR3 DNA sequence: TGTGCCAGCAAGGTGGCTGGGGGGGCCAACGTCCTGACTTTC.

A few counts support this clonotype. This chain connects TRBV7-2 to TRBJ2-1; D perhaps matches TRBD2 (6 bases). The CDR3 spans 14 residues. V lost 8 bases and J lost 5, with 16 bases in between. The germline gives CDR1 SGHTA, CDR2 FQGNSA. The CDR3 nucleotides read TGTGCCAGCGGGGGGATTGGCGGGCACAATGAGCAGTTCTTC. Amino acids: CASGGIGGHNEQFF.

J is TRBJ1-2 and V is TRBV7-9; D is unresolved. The CDR3 length is 14 residues. The ends were cut back, 1 base at V and 1 base at J, with 7 bases in the middle. Germline assignment: CDR1 SEHNR and CDR2 FQNEAQ (reference sequence). The CDR3 nucleotides read TGTGCCAGCAGCTTAGAGCTCCTTAACTATGGCTACACCTTC. Translated, it gives CASSLELLNYGYTF.

The V call is TRBV4-1, the J call TRBJ2-7, with D possibly matching TRBD2 (6 bases). The CDR3 is 16 residues long. V lost 0 bases to trimming and J lost 0 bases, with 12 bases between them. Germline values: CDR1 MGHRA, CDR2 YSYEKL. For the CDR3, the DNA is TGCGCCAGCAGCCAAGATAGCGGAAGTATCTCCTACGAGCAGTACTTC. It yields the protein CASSQDSGSISYEQYF.

This clonotype turned up a few times. The chain is built from TRBV11-1 and TRBJ2-7; 7 bases fit TRBD1. The CDR3 runs to 15 residues. Germline values: CDR1 SGHAT, CDR2 FQDESV (reference sequence). V gave up 5 bases and J gave up 2 bases; unmatched junction bases: 9. In nucleotides, the CDR3 is TGTGCCAGCAGCAGGGGACAGACAGTACCCTACGAGCAGTACTTC. Encoded protein: CASSRGQTVPYEQYF.

J is TRBJ2-7 and V is TRBV20-1; 11 bases fit TRBD1. Germline loops: CDR1 DFQATT, CDR2 SNEGSKA (reference sequence). This CDR3 region has 15 residues. Losses at the gene ends were 5 bases for V and 2 bases for J; bases not matched to a gene: 8. The CDR3 loop is CSAAPGTGGTYEQYF. In nucleotides, the CDR3 is TGCAGTGCTGCACCCGGGACAGGGGGTACCTACGAGCAGTACTTC.

This chain uses TRBV15 with TRBJ2-1; TRBD1 or TRBD2 may be the D gene (5 bases each). Germline V gene data show CDR1 as LNHNV and CDR2 as YYDKDF (reference sequence). Trimming took 5 bases from V and 5 from J, leaving 10 bases between them. The CDR3 covers 13 residues. CDR3 sequence reads: CATSRGRNNEQFF. The CDR3 bases are TGTGCCACCAGCCGGGGACGAAACAATGAGCAGTTCTTC.

The CDR3 sequence is CASSVNRGRYEQYF. The CDR3 nucleotides read TGTGCCAGCAGCGTAAATCGGGGGCGCTACGAGCAGTACTTC. The chain carries TRBV11-2 and TRBJ2-7; possibly TRBD1 or TRBD2 for D (6 bases each). This CDR3 is built from 14 residues. Trimming removed 5 bases from V and 3 bases from J, with 14 bases in between. Germline CDR1 and CDR2: SGHAT and FQNNGV. Together with reference TRBV11-2 and TRBJ2-7, the CDR3 gives the full variable domain: EAGVAQSPRYKIIEKRQSVAFWCNPISGHATLYWYQQILGQGPKLLIQFQNNGVVDDSQLPKDRFSAERLKGVDSTLKIQPAKLEDSAVYLCASSVNRGRYEQYFGPGTRLTVT.

The CDR3 loop is CASSYLDPNYEQYF. The CDR3 DNA reads TGTGCCAGCAGTTACTTGGACCCCAACTACGAGCAGTACTTC. V gene TRBV6-2 or TRBV6-3 combines with J gene TRBJ2-7; no definite D call. Germline loops: CDR1 MNHEY, CDR2 SVGEGT. With 1 base removed from V and 3 bases from J, the gap between germline ends came to 10 bases. CDR3 size: 14 residues.

This clonotype was seen only a few times. One end of the junction does not line up with germline, which may come from a read error. The V call is TRBV20-1, the J call TRBJ2-6; D possibly corresponds to TRBD1 (5 bases). Germline CDR1 and CDR2: DFQATT and SNEGSKA (reference sequence). The CDR3 loop spans 18 amino acids. The CDR3 DNA reads as TGCAGTGCTAGAGATATGGACCAACTCCGCTCTGGGGCCAACGTCCGGACTTTC. Its protein is CSARDMDQLRSGANVRTF.

This clonotype has just a few counts. This chain uses TRBV6-6 with TRBJ2-7; no reliable D call. The CDR3 has 17 amino acids. From germline, CDR1 is MNHNY and CDR2 SVGAGI (reference sequence). Between the trimmed V and J ends, which lost 0 bases and 0 bases, there was a span of 15 bases. The CDR3 bases are TGTGCCAGCAGTTACTCGAGACAAGCAGCATCCTCCTACGAGCAGTACTTC. This gives the protein CASSYSRQAASSYEQYF.

The chain couples TRBV5-1 to TRBJ2-7, with D perhaps matching TRBD1 (6 bases). The V gene lost 6 bases and the J gene lost 3 bases, with 16 bases spanning the gap. The CDR3 length is 14 residues. Germline V gene lookup returns CDR1 SGHRS and CDR2 YFSETQ. In nucleotides, the CDR3 is TGCGCCAGCACCAACCGGGCCAGGGGCTACGAGCAGTACTTC. Protein: CASTNRARGYEQYF.

Here the CDR3 reads CASSIREGGQGVKKTQYF. The CDR3 bases are TGTGCCAGCAGCATCAGAGAGGGTGGGCAGGGGGTGAAAAAGACCCAGTACTTC. This chain links TRBV21-1 with TRBJ2-5; the D segment call TRBD1 is taken from the table without a DNA check. TRBV21-1 is recorded as a pseudogene. This CDR3 is built from 18 residues.

The V and J genes are TRBV5-6 and TRBJ2-7; maybe TRBD1 (6 bases). The CDR3 has 15 amino acids. CDR1 is SGHDT, CDR2 YYEEEE, per germline. V shed 1 base and J shed 0 bases, with 11 bases lying between them. The chain's CDR3 is CASSLWTDSSYEQYF. The CDR3, as DNA: TGTGCCAGCAGCTTGTGGACAGATAGCTCCTACGAGCAGTACTTC.

DNA of the CDR3: TGTGCCAGCAGCCCCAGGACTGGGTCCTACAATGAGCAGTTCTTC. It codes for CASSPRTGSYNEQFF. V usage is TRBV7-9 and J usage is TRBJ2-1; possible D gene TRBD2, 5 bases. V lost 5 bases, J lost 1 base, and 12 bases lay in between. The CDR3 spans 15 residues. CDR1 is SEHNR, CDR2 FQNEAQ, per germline (reference sequence).

The J gene is TRBJ1-2, the V gene TRBV6-1; unclear D gene. V lost 2 bases and J lost 8, with 3 bases in between. Looked up from germline, CDR1 is MNHNS and CDR2 is SASEGT. This CDR3 region has 10 residues. The CDR3 DNA follows: TGTGCCAGCAGTGAATTCGGCTACACCTTC. It codes for CASSEFGYTF.

This clonotype has only one observation. The chain links TRBV11-2 to TRBJ2-6, with D maybe TRBD1 (5 bases). Germline lookup yields CDR1 SGHAT and CDR2 FQNNGV. CDR3 size: 16 residues. Trimming removed 0 bases at V and 2 bases at J, with 8 bases between. CDR3 sequence reads: CASSLEPRAGANVLTF. CDR3 DNA: TGTGCCAGCAGCTTAGAACCCAGGGCTGGGGCCAACGTCCTGACTTTC.

This chain links TRBV21-1 with TRBJ2-7. TRBV21-1 is reported as a pseudogene. The CDR3 covers 13 residues. The DNA for the CDR3 is TGTGCCAGCAGCAAAGTCCACTCCTACGAGCAGTACTTC. This encodes CASSKVHSYEQYF.

The rearrangement joins TRBV25-1 to TRBJ2-1; 8 bases agree with TRBD2. The CDR3 has 16 amino acids. From germline, CDR1 is MGHDK and CDR2 SYGVNS. With 3 bases clipped from V and 8 bases from J, the junction kept 12 bases outside the gene matches. CDR3 coding DNA: TGTGCCAGCAGTGACCCCCAGATAGCGGGGAAGGATGAGCAGTTCTTC. Its translation: CASSDPQIAGKDEQFF.

The chain is built from TRBV20-1 and TRBJ2-5; D not certain. This CDR3 has 12 amino acids. Germline values: CDR1 DFQATT, CDR2 SNEGSKA (reference sequence). V was trimmed by 7 bases and J by 2 bases, leaving 11 bases between them. CDR3 residues: CSVSPHQETQYF. CDR3 DNA sequence: TGCAGTGTTAGTCCTCATCAAGAGACCCAGTACTTC.

The genes are TRBV12-3 or TRBV12-4 and TRBJ1-2; tentative D call: TRBD1 (6 bases). The CDR3 length is 13 residues. V was cut by 3 bases and J by 4 bases, with 9 bases left in between. The CDR3 bases are TGTGCCAGCAGTTTCGGGGACACCTATGGCTACACCTTC. Translated: CASSFGDTYGYTF.

This chain uses TRBV29-1 with TRBJ2-5; D is perhaps TRBD2 (6 bases). V shed 6 bases and J shed 11 bases, with 22 bases lying between them. Germline V gene lookup returns CDR1 SQVTM and CDR2 ANQGSEA. The CDR3 spans 13 residues. CDR3 in amino acids: CSVGMAGFGEQYF. The CDR3 nucleotides are TGCAGCGTCGGAATGGCGGGATTCGGGGAGCAGTACTTC. Full variable domain (rest looked up from reference TRBV29-1 and TRBJ2-5): SAVISQKPSRDICQRGTSLTIQCQVDSQVTMMFWYRQQPGQSLTLIATANQGSEATYESGFVIDKFPISRPNLTFSTLTVSNMSPEDSSIYLCSVGMAGFGEQYFGPGTRLLVL.

The CDR3 DNA reads TGCAGCGTGGCCCACCGGTCGGGAGGACTGAATGAGCAGTTCTTC. Its protein product is CSVAHRSGGLNEQFF. This chain joins TRBV29-1 and TRBJ2-1, with 7 bases matching TRBD2. Germline loops: CDR1 SQVTM, CDR2 ANQGSEA. V lost 6 bases to trimming and J lost 7 bases; unmatched junction nucleotides: 15. The CDR3 is 15 amino acids.

This clonotype has more than one count but fewer than ten. The CDR3 loop reads CASSLSGSIQYF. The DNA of the CDR3 is TGTGCCAGCAGCCTATCGGGGTCAATTCAGTACTTC. The chain links TRBV7-9 to TRBJ2-4; maybe TRBD2 (5 bases). V was trimmed by 5 bases and J by 10 bases, leaving 12 bases between them. The CDR3 loop spans 12 amino acids. Germline-derived CDR1 and CDR2 are SEHNR and FQNEAQ (reference sequence).